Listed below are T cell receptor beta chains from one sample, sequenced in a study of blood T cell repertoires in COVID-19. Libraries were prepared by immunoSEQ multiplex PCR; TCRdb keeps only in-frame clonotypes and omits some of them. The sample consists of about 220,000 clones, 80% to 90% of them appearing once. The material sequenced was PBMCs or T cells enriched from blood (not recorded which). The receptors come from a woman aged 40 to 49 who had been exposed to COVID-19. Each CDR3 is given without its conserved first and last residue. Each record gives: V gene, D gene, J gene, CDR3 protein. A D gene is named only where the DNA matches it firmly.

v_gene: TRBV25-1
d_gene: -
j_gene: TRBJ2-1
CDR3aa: ASSPRGGSTNEQF

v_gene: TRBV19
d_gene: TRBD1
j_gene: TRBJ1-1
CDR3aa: ASLDSWTGDNTEAF

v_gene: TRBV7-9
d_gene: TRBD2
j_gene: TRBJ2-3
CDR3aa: ASSQPGGTRRGDTQY

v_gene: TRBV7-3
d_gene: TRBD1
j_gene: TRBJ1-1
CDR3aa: ASSPGQGGLGMNTEAF

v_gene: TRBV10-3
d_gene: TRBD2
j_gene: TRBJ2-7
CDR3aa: AIQLTSGPYEQY

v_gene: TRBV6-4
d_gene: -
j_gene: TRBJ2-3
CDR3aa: ASSDSAGKDTQY

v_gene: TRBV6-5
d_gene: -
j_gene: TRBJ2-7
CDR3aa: ASSYSPDSYEQY

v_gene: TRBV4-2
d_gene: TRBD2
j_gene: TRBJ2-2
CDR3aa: ASSYGLAGGNTGELF

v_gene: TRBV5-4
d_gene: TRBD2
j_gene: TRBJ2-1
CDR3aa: ASSPGLTYNEQF

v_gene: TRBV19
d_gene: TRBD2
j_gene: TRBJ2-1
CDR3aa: ARPTSGGALPYPNNEQF

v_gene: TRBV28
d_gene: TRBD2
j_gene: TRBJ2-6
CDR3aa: ASSFGGAPGANVLT

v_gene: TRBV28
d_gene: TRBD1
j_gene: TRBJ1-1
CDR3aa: ASSLGQGFRTEAF

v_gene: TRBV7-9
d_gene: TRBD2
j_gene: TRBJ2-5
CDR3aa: ASSRSGAFGQETQY

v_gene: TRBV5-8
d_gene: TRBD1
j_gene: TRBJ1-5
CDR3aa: ASSFRTGLVNQPQH

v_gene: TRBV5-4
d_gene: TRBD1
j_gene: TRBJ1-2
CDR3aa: ASSQEGRDRAYGYT

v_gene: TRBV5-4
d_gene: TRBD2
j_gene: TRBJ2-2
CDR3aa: ASSSWTSGGARGGELF

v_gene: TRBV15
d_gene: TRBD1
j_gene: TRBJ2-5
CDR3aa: ATSRDQGEETQY

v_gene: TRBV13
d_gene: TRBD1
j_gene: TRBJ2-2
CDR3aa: ASSAQSGQANTGELF

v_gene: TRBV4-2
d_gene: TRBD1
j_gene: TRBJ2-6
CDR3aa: ASSREIQGFGANVLT

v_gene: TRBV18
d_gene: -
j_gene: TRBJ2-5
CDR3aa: ASSPLREETQY

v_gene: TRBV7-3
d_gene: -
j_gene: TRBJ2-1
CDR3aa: ASSPSTQGLREQF

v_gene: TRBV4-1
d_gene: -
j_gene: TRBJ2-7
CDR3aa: ASSDRTASGEQY

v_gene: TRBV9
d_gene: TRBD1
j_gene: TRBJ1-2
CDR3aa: ASTRDSYGYT

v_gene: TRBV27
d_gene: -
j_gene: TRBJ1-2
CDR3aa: ASSPRPDSYYGYT

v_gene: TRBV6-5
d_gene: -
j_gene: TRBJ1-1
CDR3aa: ASTKTGGDTEAF

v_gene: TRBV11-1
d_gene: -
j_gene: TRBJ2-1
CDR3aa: ASSSMQGNEQF